This passage covers 2 T cell receptor beta chains from one sample sequenced in a study of blood T cell repertoires in COVID-19. The method was immunoSEQ multiplex PCR; TCRdb's version includes in-frame clones alone and lacks a portion of them. The table shows about 260,000 clones, with roughly 85% occurring only once. Sequenced input: peripheral blood. The receptors come from a woman in her forties or fifties who had recovered from COVID-19.

This clone has just one count. The V gene is TRBV19, the J gene TRBJ2-4; maybe TRBD1 (6 bases). CDR1 is LNHDA and CDR2 is SQIVND in the germline V gene (reference sequence). The CDR3 totals 14 residues. Trimming took off 7 bases at V and 5 bases at J, with 15 bases between the two ends. The CDR3 is CASNYRDKENIQYF. Written as DNA, the CDR3 is TGTGCCAGTAACTACCGGGACAAGGAAAACATTCAGTACTTC. Complete variable domain (other parts from reference TRBV19 and TRBJ2-4): DGGITQSPKYLFRKEGQNVTLSCEQNLNHDAMYWYRQDPGQGLRLIYYSQIVNDFQKGDIAEGYSVSREKKESFPLTVTSAQKNPTAFYLCASNYRDKENIQYFGAGTRLSVL.

This sequence joins TRBV6-4 and TRBJ2-2, with D perhaps matching TRBD2 (5 bases). The CDR3 loop spans 15 amino acids. Per germline, CDR1 MRHNA and CDR2 SNTAGT. The V end was cut by 2 bases, the J end by 2 bases, with 9 bases between. The DNA for the CDR3 is TGTGCCAGCAGTGACCGAGCGGACAACACCGGGGAGCTGTTTTTT. This codes for CASSDRADNTGELFF.